The rows below give T cell receptor beta chains drawn from one sample of a study of immune heterogeneity within non-small cell lung tumors. TCRdb itself ran the multiplex PCR reads through MiXCR, one entry per CDR3 protein. The repertoire includes 9,000 to 10,000 distinct CDR3 sequences, roughly 32% of them detected once, and approximately 10% sits in the top ten. Sequenced sample: lung tumor tissue. Source of these receptors: a man between 60 and 75 years old with non-small cell lung cancer. Both conserved end residues are part of each CDR3. D genes are given only for firm matches. Part of the rows lack a size; the others show once, few, many or a class for expanded clones.

CATSDTGTGGSNQPQHF TGTGCCACCAGTGATACTGGGACAGGGGGTAGCAATCAGCCCCAGCATTTT medium-sized TRBJ1-5 TRBD1 TRBV24-1
CATSRGGSSGSSYNEQFF TGTGCCACCAGCAGAGGAGGATCTAGCGGCAGCTCCTACAATGAGCAGTTCTTC medium-sized TRBJ2-1 TRBD2 TRBV15
CASSGDGRASEQFF TGTGCCAGCAGTGGGGACGGGAGGGCCTCTGAGCAGTTCTTC many TRBJ2-1 TRBD2 TRBV2
CASNTGQATYEQYF TGTGCCAGCAACACGGGACAGGCAACCTACGAGCAGTACTTC many TRBJ2-7 TRBD1 TRBV9
CSARDPVGSGSSYNEQFF TGCAGTGCTAGAGACCCTGTCGGTAGCGGGAGCTCCTACAATGAGCAGTTCTTC NA TRBJ2-1 TRBD2 TRBV20-1
CATAVLHFQETQYF TGTGCCACGGCAGTCCTACATTTCCAAGAGACCCAGTACTTC NA TRBJ2-5 NA TRBV6-2/TRBV6-3
CASSPPTTGLDQYF TGTGCCAGCTCACCACCTACGACAGGTTTGGACCAGTACTTC many TRBJ2-5 NA TRBV18
CASSLAGTGPYEQYF TGTGCCAGCAGCTTAGCCGGGACAGGGCCCTACGAGCAGTACTTC medium-sized TRBJ2-7 TRBD1 TRBV11-2
CASSLAGGSTDTQYF TGTGCCAGCAGCCTAGCGGGAGGGAGCACAGATACGCAGTATTTT NA TRBJ2-3 TRBD2 TRBV7-9
CASSGTGTSDGEQFF TGTGCCAGCAGCGGAACCGGGACTAGCGATGGTGAGCAGTTCTTC NA TRBJ2-1 TRBD2 TRBV7-2
CASSREAGSANVLTF TGTGCCAGCAGCCGGGAGGCAGGGTCGGCCAACGTCCTGACTTTC few TRBJ2-6 NA TRBV4-2
CASSLLGDYEQYF TGCGCCAGCAGCTTGTTAGGGGACTACGAGCAGTACTTC medium-sized TRBJ2-7 NA TRBV5-1
CASSFRGLTYNEQFF TGTGCCAGCAGTTTTCGGGGACTAACCTACAATGAGCAGTTCTTC medium-sized TRBJ2-1 TRBD2 TRBV12-3/TRBV12-4
CASSVGGSTEQFF TGTGCCAGCAGCGTAGGAGGGAGTACCGAGCAGTTCTTC NA TRBJ2-1 NA TRBV9
CANSQDGQPGGYGYTF TGCGCCAACAGCCAAGATGGGCAGCCCGGAGGCTATGGCTACACCTTC NA TRBJ1-2 NA TRBV4-3
CASSGLGLAGGSHNEQFF TGTGCCAGCAGTGGATTGGGACTAGCGGGAGGATCCCACAATGAGCAGTTCTTC many TRBJ2-1 TRBD2 TRBV2
CASSAGTPNYGYTF TGTGCCAGCAGCGCAGGAACTCCTAACTATGGCTACACCTTC many TRBJ1-2 NA TRBV9
CASSLGIITGELFF TGTGCCAGCAGCTTGGGGATAATCACCGGGGAGCTGTTTTTT NA TRBJ2-2 NA TRBV11-2
CASGLGTVQLQETQYF TGTGCTAGTGGTTTGGGAACCGTCCAACTACAAGAGACCCAGTACTTC NA TRBJ2-5 NA TRBV12-5
CASNTGLGEKLFF TGTGCCAGTAACACAGGGCTGGGAGAAAAACTGTTTTTT many TRBJ1-4 NA TRBV2
CASSLTSGTDTQYF TGTGCCAGCAGTTTGACTAGCGGGACAGATACGCAGTATTTT medium-sized TRBJ2-3 TRBD2 TRBV27
CASSLGNLGQASYEQYF TGTGCCAGCAGCTTGGGAAACCTCGGACAGGCCAGTTACGAGCAGTACTTC many TRBJ2-7 TRBD1 TRBV5-4
CASSLGQGAPKDYEQYF TGTGCCAGCAGTCTGGGACAGGGGGCGCCCAAAGATTACGAGCAGTACTTC NA TRBJ2-7 TRBD1 TRBV12-3/TRBV12-4